The rows below give T cell receptor beta chains drawn from one sample of a study of control samples from healthy donors and cancer patients. Sequenced by immunoSEQ multiplex PCR; TCRdb stores in-frame clones only, minus some. The top ten hold about 1.4% of the sample, which has 200,000 or so clones, roughly 94% seen once. Sequencing was performed on blood. Receptors were obtained from a man aged 45-65 years in good health. CDR3s include the opening cysteine and the closing phenylalanine or tryptophan. Each record gives: clone size, D gene, CDR3 length, V gene, J gene, CDR3 protein, CDR3 DNA. A D gene is named only where the DNA matches it firmly. Clone size is stated in some rows and not others, as once, few, many or a class when expanded.

>-|-|14|TRBV2|TRBJ2-2
CASSELRGTGELFF
TGTGCCAGCAGTGAATTAAGGGGGACCGGGGAGCTGTTTTTT
>-|-|15|TRBV9|TRBJ2-3
CASSVVSAETDTQYF
TGTGCCAGCAGCGTAGTATCGGCGGAAACAGATACGCAGTATTTT
>-|-|14|TRBV19|TRBJ1-3
CASSSDGSWSTIYF
TGTGCCAGTAGTTCGGACGGCTCTTGGAGCACCATATATTTT
>-|-|16|TRBV10-2|TRBJ1-2
CASSAGRDTLNYGYTF
TGCGCCAGCAGTGCGGGCAGGGACACGCTTAACTATGGCTACACCTTC
>-|-|16|TRBV3-1/TRBV3-2|TRBJ1-4
CASSQGNGLSNEKLFF
TGTGCCAGCAGCCAGGGTAACGGACTGAGTAATGAAAAACTGTTTTTT
>-|-|15|TRBV5-1|TRBJ2-5
CASSLRDSFGETQYF
TGCGCCAGCAGCTTACGGGATTCCTTTGGGGAGACCCAGTACTTC
>-|-|12|TRBV6-6|TRBJ1-5
CASSLGNQPQHF
TGTGCCAGCAGTTTAGGGAATCAGCCCCAGCATTTT
>-|-|15|TRBV21-1|TRBJ2-1
CASSARAPQANEQFF
TGTGCCAGCAGCGCACGGGCCCCTCAGGCCAATGAGCAGTTCTTC
>-|TRBD2|19|TRBV5-5|TRBJ2-4
CASSFPGLAGALAKNIQYF
TGTGCCAGCAGCTTCCCGGGGTTAGCGGGGGCACTAGCCAAAAACATTCAGTACTTC
>once|TRBD1|13|TRBV28|TRBJ1-2
CASTPGQNYGYTF
TGTGCCAGCACCCCGGGACAGAACTATGGCTACACCTTC
>-|TRBD2|15|TRBV5-6|TRBJ2-3
CASSSLAGDTDTQYF
TGTGCCAGCAGCTCCCTGGCGGGGGACACAGATACGCAGTATTTT
>-|TRBD1|15|TRBV5-1|TRBJ1-1
CASSLGDRVLTEAFF
TGCGCCAGCAGCCTGGGGGACAGGGTGTTAACTGAAGCTTTCTTT
>-|TRBD1|15|TRBV19|TRBJ2-2
CASSIGTGKTGELFF
TGTGCCAGTAGTATAGGGACAGGGAAAACCGGGGAGCTGTTTTTT
>-|-|15|TRBV18|TRBJ1-2
CASSPGPRVNYGYTF
TGTGCCAGCTCACCCGGTCCACGCGTCAACTATGGCTACACCTTC
>-|-|15|TRBV7-9|TRBJ1-4
CASSVVGALGEKLFF
TGTGCCAGCAGCGTGGTGGGGGCCTTGGGTGAAAAACTGTTTTTT
>once|TRBD2|16|TRBV5-1|TRBJ2-3
CASSLAAGGSSDTQYF
TGCGCCAGCAGCTTGGCTGCGGGGGGAAGTTCAGATACGCAGTATTTT
>-|-|15|TRBV6-4|TRBJ1-2
CASSPSKTVAYGYTF
TGTGCCAGCAGTCCATCGAAGACAGTTGCCTATGGCTACACCTTC
>-|-|14|TRBV7-9|TRBJ1-1
CASRRDSLNTEAFF
TGTGCCAGCCGGAGAGACAGCTTGAACACTGAAGCTTTCTTT
>-|-|13|TRBV7-3|TRBJ1-6
CASSPGADSPLHF
TGTGCCAGCAGTCCCGGGGCGGATTCACCCCTCCACTTT
>once|-|16|TRBV24-1|TRBJ1-5
CATSDPSGGGNQPQHF
TGTGCCACCAGTGACCCATCCGGGGGTGGCAATCAGCCCCAGCATTTT
>-|-|15|TRBV28|TRBJ1-5
CASSLPRSGSQPQHF
TGTGCCAGCAGTTTACCCAGGTCGGGTAGTCAGCCCCAGCATTTT
>-|-|17|TRBV11-2|TRBJ2-1
CASSLGQGTWLDNEQFF
TGTGCCAGCAGCTTAGGACAAGGGACATGGTTGGACAATGAGCAGTTCTTC
>-|-|15|TRBV7-2|TRBJ1-3
CASSLAVLSGNTIYF
TGTGCCAGCAGCTTAGCTGTTCTCTCTGGAAACACCATATATTTT
>-|-|13|TRBV4-3|TRBJ2-7
CASSPSPTYEQYF
TGCGCCAGCAGCCCGAGCCCCACCTACGAGCAGTACTTC
>-|-|14|TRBV2|TRBJ1-2
CASSEFTVNYGYTF
TGTGCCAGCAGTGAATTTACAGTTAACTATGGCTACACCTTC
>-|-|13|TRBV20-1|TRBJ1-1
CSASWKGNTEAFF
TGCAGTGCTAGTTGGAAGGGGAACACTGAAGCTTTCTTT